This T cell receptor beta chain was profiled in a study of shared clonotypes between healthy human individuals. Each subset's genomic DNA was split evenly across several immunoSEQ plates. Measured with immunoSEQ multiplex PCR; TCRdb has only the in-frame clones, and not every one. The sample yields 2,500,000 or so clones, 85% to 95% seen once. Donors were healthy HIV-negative adults without recently reported acute infections or vaccinations. Study-wide points: Across subsets, estimated richness was generally greater for naive than for memory populations.

On this clone itself: Its specificity is unknown.

From germline, CDR1 is MGHRA and CDR2 YSYEKL. V was cut by 1 base and J by 1 base, with 10 bases left in between. CDR3 length equals 15 residues. The source of this sequence is a man aged 18 to 29 in good health. Sequencing was carried out using naive CD4+ T cells sorted from blood. Specified subset: CD45RA+ positively selected. This sequence joins TRBV4-1 and TRBJ1-1; tentative D call: TRBD1 (6 bases). This CDR3 reads CASSQGPGANTEAFF. The CDR3 DNA reads TGCGCCAGCAGCCAAGGTCCAGGGGCGAACACTGAAGCTTTCTTT.